Listed below are T cell receptor beta chains from one sample, sequenced in a study of blood T cell repertoires in COVID-19. The repertoire was sequenced with immunoSEQ multiplex PCR; TCRdb's copy has only in-frame clones and lacks some. The repertoire consists of a few hundred thousand clones, with 89% occurring once and the leading ten covering around 1.3%. The material sequenced was peripheral blood. The receptors come from a man aged 35-49 years with acute or convalescent COVID-19. The CDR3 runs from the conserved cysteine through the conserved F or W. Fields, in order: D gene, J gene, V gene, clone size, CDR3 protein, CDR3 DNA. D genes are given only for firm matches. Clone size appears in some rows only: once, few, many, or a class for an expanded clone.

NA TRBJ1-1 TRBV19 NA CASSSSVDTEAFF TGTGCCAGTAGCTCCTCGGTGGACACTGAAGCTTTCTTT
TRBD2 TRBJ2-5 TRBV27 NA CASGSSSGRRSGETQYF TGTGCCAGTGGATCCTCTAGCGGGAGGAGATCCGGGGAGACCCAGTACTTC
TRBD1 TRBJ1-5 TRBV7-2 NA CASSSRTGKQFSNQPQHF TGTGCCAGCAGCTCTCGGACAGGGAAACAGTTTAGCAATCAGCCCCAGCATTTT
NA TRBJ1-6 TRBV2 NA CASRQEWDSPLHF TGTGCCAGCCGACAGGAGTGGGATTCACCCCTCCACTTT
TRBD1 TRBJ1-2 TRBV15 NA CATSRDLRDRYNYGYTF TGTGCCACCAGCAGAGATCTCCGGGACAGGTACAACTATGGCTACACCTTC
TRBD1 TRBJ2-7 TRBV6-5 NA CASRNDRELVEQYF TGTGCCAGCAGAAACGACAGGGAATTGGTCGAGCAGTACTTC
NA TRBJ1-2 TRBV28 NA CASSGGGTPANYGYTF TGTGCCAGCAGTGGGGGAGGGACTCCAGCTAACTATGGCTACACCTTC
NA TRBJ2-2 TRBV11-2 NA CASSPLWNTGELFF TGTGCCAGCAGCCCCCTGTGGAACACCGGGGAGCTGTTTTTT
TRBD1 TRBJ1-6 TRBV5-4 NA CASSSDRGRSPLHF TGTGCCAGCAGCTCCGACAGGGGCAGGTCACCCCTCCACTTT
NA TRBJ1-1 TRBV6-2/TRBV6-3 NA CASSSRGEAFF TGTGCCAGCAGTTCTAGGGGTGAAGCTTTCTTT
NA TRBJ2-1 TRBV7-2 NA CASTSSWGAYNEQFF TGTGCCAGCACCTCTTCGTGGGGGGCCTACAATGAGCAGTTCTTC
TRBD1 TRBJ1-5 TRBV6-5 NA CASNPTGGGNQPQHF TGTGCCAGCAACCCCACAGGGGGAGGAAATCAGCCCCAGCATTTT
TRBD2 TRBJ2-1 TRBV14 NA CASSQGAGLALTEQFF TGTGCCAGCAGCCAAGGGGCGGGACTAGCGCTAACAGAGCAGTTCTTC
NA TRBJ2-2 TRBV19 NA CASSIGGGELFF TGTGCCAGTAGTATCGGGGGCGGGGAGCTGTTTTTT
TRBD2 TRBJ2-2 TRBV7-9 NA CASSLAGLAVNTGELFF TGTGCCAGCAGCTTAGCGGGGCTAGCGGTGAACACCGGGGAGCTGTTTTTT
TRBD1 TRBJ1-2 TRBV6-5 once CASSKGTGFGYTF TGTGCCAGCAGTAAGGGGACAGGGTTTGGCTACACCTTC
NA TRBJ1-5 TRBV7-3 NA CASSLSGGSTQPQHF TGTGCCAGCAGCTTATCCGGGGGGTCGACTCAGCCCCAGCATTTT
TRBD2 TRBJ2-1 TRBV28 NA CASSPRSLAGAPIHNEQFF TGTGCCAGCAGTCCCCGTTCCCTAGCGGGAGCCCCAATTCACAATGAGCAGTTCTTC
NA TRBJ2-7 TRBV15 once CATSRDPGIIYEQYF TGTGCCACCAGCAGGGATCCAGGTATTATCTACGAGCAGTACTTC
TRBD1 TRBJ1-2 TRBV18 NA CASSPPGQLYSYGYTF TGTGCCAGCTCACCGCCGGGACAGCTATACTCATATGGCTACACCTTC
NA TRBJ2-7 TRBV23-1 NA CASRPLPPREQYF TGCGCCAGCAGACCTCTCCCTCCTAGGGAGCAGTACTTC
NA TRBJ1-1 TRBV10-3 once CAIAQSAPGMNTEAFF TGTGCCATCGCTCAGAGCGCGCCTGGCATGAACACTGAAGCTTTCTTT
TRBD1 TRBJ1-2 TRBV19 once CASSMLVAGGYGYTF TGTGCCAGTAGTATGTTGGTGGCAGGGGGCTATGGCTACACCTTC
TRBD2 TRBJ2-1 TRBV6-2/TRBV6-3 once CASSHSLAGAYNEQFF TGTGCCAGCAGCCATTCTTTAGCGGGAGCCTACAATGAGCAGTTCTTC
TRBD1 TRBJ2-7 TRBV19 NA CASSAGTGTYEQYF TGTGCCAGTAGTGCCGGGACAGGAACCTACGAGCAGTACTTC
TRBD1 TRBJ2-5 TRBV6-5 NA CASSKGQGWETQYF TGTGCCAGCAGTAAGGGACAGGGTTGGGAGACCCAGTACTTC